Below, 10 T cell receptor beta chains from the same sample are listed, as sequenced in a study of blood T cells in healthy people across ages. A second roughly 7 to 11 cycle PCR used barcoded and J-beta primers. In TCRdb, the 5' RACE reads were re-called with MiXCR into one record per CDR3 protein. The sample yields approximately 900,000 distinct CDR3 sequences, almost 30% seen once. These data also formed part of another study, on T cells of mothers and their children.

The sequencing input was blood. These receptors came from a woman in her thirties or forties in good health.

This chain connects TRBV14 to TRBJ1-1, with 8 bases matching TRBD1. The CDR3 is 13 residues long. The V gene's germline CDR1 is SGHDN and CDR2 FVKESK. J lost 12 bases, V lost 1 base, and 7 bases had no gene match. The CDR3 region is CASSQGYRGKSFF. Written as DNA, the CDR3 is TGTGCCAGCAGCCAAGGCTACAGGGGGAAATCTTTCTTT.

This chain links TRBV15 with TRBJ2-7; no clear D. Between the trimmed V and J ends, which lost 1 base and 0 bases, there was a span of 7 bases. Germline CDR1 reads LNHNV; CDR2 reads YYDKDF (reference sequence). The CDR3 length is 14 residues. The CDR3 DNA reads TGTGCCACCAGCAGAGGCCTCTACTCCTACGAGCAGTACTTC. This gives the protein CATSRGLYSYEQYF.

In DNA, the CDR3 is TGTGCCAGTAGTATTTGGCACCTCGGGACAGGGACCTACGAGCAGTACTTC. Translated, it gives CASSIWHLGTGTYEQYF. The chain recombines TRBV19 with TRBJ2-7; 9 bases are a match to TRBD1. This CDR3 region has 17 residues. Germline CDR1 reads LNHDA; CDR2 reads SQIVND (reference sequence). With V trimmed by 3 bases and J by 2 bases, 11 bases remained unmatched.

This clonotype was counted only a few times. The chain joins TRBV7-8 to TRBJ1-1, with no clear D. This CDR3 contains 15 residues. The V gene's germline CDR1 is SGHVS and CDR2 FQNEAQ. V lost 1 base to trimming and J lost 7 bases, with 16 bases between them. DNA of the CDR3: TGTGCCAGCAGCTTAGGCCCCCTAAGGTCGCTTGAAGCTTTCTTT. Translation: CASSLGPLRSLEAFF. Based on the CDR3 plus reference TRBV7-8 and TRBJ1-1, the full variable domain is GAGVSQSPRYKVAKRGQDVALRCDPISGHVSLFWYQQALGQGPEFLTYFQNEAQLDKSGLPSDRFFAERPEGSVSTLKIQRTQQEDSAVYLCASSLGPLRSLEAFFGQGTRLTVV.

Only a few counts were recorded for this clonotype. The gene calls are TRBV29-1 and TRBJ2-7; unclear D gene. Per germline, CDR1 SQVTM and CDR2 ANQGSEA. The CDR3 loop spans 13 amino acids. Trimming stripped 5 bases from V and 2 bases from J, with 13 bases between. The CDR3 bases are TGCAGCGTTCTTACACCGGCAACCTACGAGCAGTACTTC. Amino acids: CSVLTPATYEQYF.

The chain links TRBV7-9 to TRBJ2-5, with 10 bases fitting TRBD1. Germline values: CDR1 SEHNR, CDR2 FQNEAQ (reference sequence). The CDR3 contains 16 residues. After removal of 4 bases from V and 2 bases from J, the junction contained 7 bases not matched to a gene. The CDR3 loop is CASSSGDRGLQETQYF. DNA for the CDR3: TGTGCCAGCAGCTCCGGGGACAGGGGTCTACAAGAGACCCAGTACTTC. The full variable domain, with the rest looked up from reference TRBV7-9 and TRBJ2-5, is DTGVSQNPRHKITKRGQNVTFRCDPISEHNRLYWYRQTLGQGPEFLTYFQNEAQLEKSRLLSDRFSAERPKGSFSTLEIQRTEQGDSAMYLCASSSGDRGLQETQYFGPGTRLLVL.

This clonotype was recorded at least ten times. The chain carries TRBV28 and TRBJ2-3; 7 positions match TRBD1. Germline trimming cut 5 bases from V and 8 bases from J; bases unmatched to any gene: 7. The CDR3 has 13 amino acids. The germline V gene has CDR1 MDHEN and CDR2 SYDVKM. CDR3 residues: CASSRSTGRTQYF. For the CDR3, the DNA is TGTGCCAGCAGTCGATCGACAGGGCGTACGCAGTATTTT.

The V gene is TRBV7-2, the J gene TRBJ1-2; 7 nucleotides agree with TRBD1. The CDR3 has 15 residues. CDR1 SGHTA and CDR2 FQGNSA come from the germline V gene. Germline trimming cut 5 bases from V and 2 bases from J; bases unmatched to any gene: 8. The CDR3 DNA reads as TGTGCCAGCAGCCCCGCGGCAGGGGGAAACTATGGCTACACCTTC. Protein product: CASSPAAGGNYGYTF.

With respect to this clonotype: This may stem from a read error, because a much larger clone lies one nucleotide away. The rearrangement links TRBV3-1 to TRBJ1-6, with D perhaps matching TRBD1 (5 bases). Germline CDR1 LGHDT, CDR2 YNNKEL (reference sequence). This CDR3 is 13 amino acids long. V lost 1 base, J lost 11 bases, and 9 bases lay in between. Written as DNA, the CDR3 is TGTGCCAGCAGCCAAGGGACAAGCCCACCCCTCCACTTT. Protein: CASSQGTSPPLHF.

This clonotype was seen more than once but under ten times. The rearrangement joins TRBV6-5 to TRBJ2-1, with D unclear. The J call may be incorrect, as the DNA end agrees better with TRBJ2-7. CDR3 length: 17 amino acids. Germline V gives CDR1 MNHEY, CDR2 SVGAGI. The CDR3 reads CASSSPNTFSSYNEQYF. In DNA form, the CDR3 reads TGTGCCAGCAGTTCCCCCAACACTTTCAGCTCCTACAATGAGCAGTACTTC.